A selection of T cell receptor beta chains follows, all from one sample in a study of post-analysis software for immune sequencing data. A single record per CDR3 protein comes from TCRdb applying MiXCR to the PCR reads. The sample records 350,000 to 500,000 distinct CDR3 sequences, 35% to 45% being singletons. The sample consisted of blood. The origin of the receptors is a girl between 2 and 10 years old with multiple sclerosis. The CDR3 runs from the conserved cysteine through the conserved F or W. The D gene is left open where the match is weak. Clone size is stated in some rows and not others, as once, few, many or a class when expanded.

CDR3	DNA	V	J	size	D
CASSSTNTYNEQFF	TGTGCCAGCAGTTCTACTAACACCTACAATGAGCAGTTCTTC	TRBV12-3/TRBV12-4	TRBJ2-1	.	.
CASSFSPARIDTQYF	TGTGCCAGCAGTTTTTCCCCCGCGAGAATTGATACGCAGTATTTT	TRBV28	TRBJ2-3	few	.
CASSLGTGSSYNEQFF	TGTGCCAGCAGCTTAGGGACAGGAAGCTCCTACAATGAGCAGTTCTTC	TRBV7-2	TRBJ2-1	.	TRBD1
CASRKGQRLNTGELFF	TGTGCCAGCAGGAAAGGACAGAGACTAAACACCGGGGAGCTGTTTTTT	TRBV3-1	TRBJ2-2	few	.
CASSFRTSGASEQFF	TGTGCCAGCAGCTTCAGGACTAGCGGGGCTAGTGAGCAGTTCTTC	TRBV11-2	TRBJ2-1	.	TRBD2
CASRIYSRETQYF	TGTGCCAGCAGGATCTACAGTAGAGAGACCCAGTACTTC	TRBV28	TRBJ2-5	.	.
CASSLSRGGETQYF	TGTGCCAGCAGTTTATCCCGGGGGGGAGAGACCCAGTACTTC	TRBV27	TRBJ2-5	.	TRBD2
CSARGDPTEAFF	TGCAGTGCGAGAGGCGATCCCACTGAAGCTTTCTTT	TRBV20-1	TRBJ1-1	.	.
CASSTRQPSGGGRQYF	TGTGCCAGCAGTACAAGACAACCTAGCGGGGGAGGAAGGCAGTACTTC	TRBV25-1	TRBJ2-7	.	TRBD2
CASSLDLGGSGYNEQFF	TGTGCCAGCAGCTTAGATCTGGGCGGGTCGGGCTACAATGAGCAGTTCTTC	TRBV11-2	TRBJ2-1	.	.
CASSLVTSAYNEQFF	TGTGCCAGCAGCTTAGTGACTAGCGCCTACAATGAGCAGTTCTTC	TRBV11-2	TRBJ2-1	.	TRBD2
CASGAASTDTQYF	TGTGCCAGTGGGGCGGCTAGCACAGATACGCAGTATTTT	TRBV28	TRBJ2-3	.	.
CASSHLSGTYHNEQFF	TGTGCCAGCAGCCATTTGAGCGGGACGTACCACAATGAGCAGTTCTTC	TRBV14	TRBJ2-1	.	TRBD2
CASRGFPGQFEFF	TGTGCCAGCAGGGGTTTCCCAGGACAGTTTGAGTTCTTC	TRBV2	TRBJ2-1	.	.
CASHTGSYEQYF	TGTGCCAGTCATACAGGGTCGTACGAGCAGTACTTC	TRBV6-6	TRBJ2-7	.	.
CASKKVNTEAFF	TGTGCCAGCAAAAAGGTGAACACTGAAGCTTTCTTT	TRBV28	TRBJ1-1	.	.
CATSRGGLTSGSLPGANVLTF	TGTGCCACCAGCAGGGGGGGGCTTACTAGCGGGAGTTTGCCTGGGGCCAACGTCCTGACTTTC	TRBV15	TRBJ2-6	.	TRBD2
CASSTSPTSGQGYNEQFF	TGTGCCAGCAGCACCTCTCCGACTAGCGGCCAGGGTTACAATGAGCAGTTCTTC	TRBV2	TRBJ2-1	.	TRBD2
CSATTGTATTEAFF	TGCAGCGCTACTACCGGGACAGCGACCACTGAAGCTTTCTTT	TRBV29-1	TRBJ1-1	.	TRBD1
CASSLWWGGLYSYNEQFF	TGTGCCAGCAGTTTATGGTGGGGGGGGCTCTACTCCTACAATGAGCAGTTCTTC	TRBV12-3/TRBV12-4	TRBJ2-1	few	.
CASSSVVGGINQPQHF	TGTGCCAGCAGTTCGGTTGTCGGGGGAATTAATCAGCCCCAGCATTTT	TRBV12-3/TRBV12-4	TRBJ1-5	.	.
CASGSFDYRTEAFF	TGTGCTAGTGGCTCTTTTGATTACCGGACTGAAGCTTTCTTT	TRBV12-5	TRBJ1-1	.	.
CASSFRRRARGGVEQYF	TGTGCCAGCAGCTTTCGTAGACGAGCCCGGGGGGGAGTCGAGCAGTACTTC	TRBV11-2	TRBJ2-7	.	TRBD2
CASSEWEYEQYF	TGTGCCAGCAGCGAATGGGAGTACGAGCAGTACTTC	TRBV7-9	TRBJ2-7	.	.
CASSEGDGGYNEQFF	TGTGCCAGCAGTGAAGGGGATGGAGGGTACAATGAGCAGTTCTTC	TRBV25-1	TRBJ2-1	few	.
CASSLWTGEMDTQYF	TGTGCCAGCAGCCTTTGGACAGGGGAGATGGATACGCAGTATTTT	TRBV13	TRBJ2-3	.	TRBD1
CASSFTGTSAIYEQYF	TGTGCCAGCAGCTTTACCGGGACTAGCGCGATTTACGAGCAGTACTTC	TRBV7-2	TRBJ2-7	.	TRBD2
CSARVVAPYQETQYF	TGCAGTGCTAGAGTGGTAGCGCCGTACCAAGAGACCCAGTACTTC	TRBV20-1	TRBJ2-5	.	.
CASSPAGWYEQYF	TGTGCCAGCAGCCCCGCGGGTTGGTACGAGCAGTACTTC	TRBV6-7	TRBJ2-7	.	.